Below, 27 T cell receptor beta chains from the same sample are listed, as sequenced in a study of blood T cell repertoires in COVID-19. Profiling relied on immunoSEQ multiplex PCR, and the TCRdb table lists in-frame clones only, not all of them. Found here are fewer than 200,000 clones, roughly four fifths of them singletons; the top ten hold more than 7.5%. The sample was peripheral blood. Receptor source: a man between 35 and 55 years old who had recovered from COVID-19.

The chain uses TRBV9 and TRBJ2-6, with a weak D call TRBD1 (6 bases). The ends were cut back, 3 bases at V and 0 bases at J, with 10 bases in the middle. The CDR3 is 16 amino acids. Germline lookup yields CDR1 SGDLS and CDR2 YYNGEE. The CDR3 DNA is TGTGCCAGCAGCGACTGGACAGTCTCTGGGGCCAACGTCCTGACTTTC. This sequence encodes CASSDWTVSGANVLTF.

In its sample, this clone was seen a few times. The V call is TRBV4-3, the J call TRBJ1-2, with D maybe TRBD1 (5 bases). Trimming removed 6 bases from V and 3 bases from J, with 11 bases in between. Germline CDR1 is LGHNA and CDR2 is YSLEER. The CDR3 length is 13 residues. The CDR3 sequence: CASRGVGDYGYTF. CDR3 sequence (DNA): TGCGCCAGCAGAGGGGTGGGCGACTATGGCTACACCTTC.

The V gene is TRBV11-1, the J gene TRBJ1-1, with a possible D match to TRBD1 (5 bases). Trimming left V 1 base short and J 5 bases short, with 11 bases between. Germline V CDR1 and CDR2: SGHAT, FQDESV (reference sequence). The CDR3 has 14 amino acids. CDR3 coding DNA: TGTGCCAGCAGCTTAGAAGGAGGGGCTACTGAAGCTTTCTTT. Amino acid sequence: CASSLEGGATEAFF.

This clone was observed a handful of times. The chain recombines TRBV7-2 with TRBJ1-4; D might be TRBD1 (6 bases). Germline-derived CDR1 and CDR2 are SGHTA and FQGNSA. This CDR3 is 13 amino acids long. V lost 5 bases, J lost 4 bases, and 8 bases lay in between. The CDR3 loop is CASSTGINEKLFF. In DNA, the CDR3 is TGTGCCAGCAGCACAGGGATTAATGAAAAACTGTTTTTT.

The chain couples TRBV7-2 to TRBJ2-3; 10 nucleotides match TRBD2. This CDR3 region has 16 residues. The junction had 10 bases not matched to a gene; V was cut back by 4 bases and J by 6 bases. Germline loops: CDR1 SGHTA, CDR2 FQGNSA. The CDR3 is CASSSFSSGSSDTQYF. The CDR3 nucleotides are TGTGCCAGCAGCTCCTTCTCTAGCGGGAGTTCCGATACGCAGTATTTT.

The chain carries TRBV19 and TRBJ2-1, with 10 bases aligning to TRBD1. The junction had 4 bases not matched to a gene; V was cut back by 3 bases and J by 2 bases. Germline values: CDR1 LNHDA, CDR2 SQIVND (reference sequence). There are 16 residues in the CDR3. CDR3 region: CASSIIGTGAYNEQFF. In DNA, the CDR3 is TGTGCCAGTAGTATTATCGGGACAGGGGCCTACAATGAGCAGTTCTTC.

This chain joins TRBV4-3 and TRBJ2-7, with 10 positions matching TRBD2. CDR3 length equals 17 residues. V trimming: 0 bases; J trimming: 0 bases; junction bases outside the gene matches: 5. Germline CDR1 is LGHNA and CDR2 is YSLEER. Here the CDR3 reads CASSQDPSGSRSYEQYF. The CDR3 coding sequence is TGCGCCAGCAGCCAAGATCCTAGCGGGAGCCGCTCCTACGAGCAGTACTTC.

V is TRBV6-6 and J is TRBJ2-5, with 8 bases fitting TRBD2. This CDR3 is 15 amino acids long. The germline V gene encodes CDR1 MNHNY and CDR2 SVGAGI (reference sequence). The J segment lost 1 base and the V segment lost 2 bases, leaving 3 bases of the junction unmatched. DNA of the CDR3: TGTGCCAGCAGTTACCCCCGGGGGGGCCAAGAGACCCAGTACTTC. Protein sequence: CASSYPRGGQETQYF.

This clone was seen only once. The chain combines TRBV27 with TRBJ2-5, with 13 bases fitting TRBD2. The junction had 5 bases not matched to a gene; V was cut back by 3 bases and J by 4 bases. The CDR3 spans 16 residues. Germline V gene lookup returns CDR1 MNHEY and CDR2 SMNVEV (reference sequence). CDR3 sequence reads: CASSFGTSGKSETQYF. CDR3 coding DNA: TGTGCCAGCAGTTTTGGGACTAGCGGGAAATCAGAGACCCAGTACTTC.

The chain carries TRBV15 and TRBJ1-6; D might be TRBD1 (5 bases). V was clipped by 1 base and J by 10 bases, with 14 bases between them. This CDR3 spans 15 amino acids. The V gene's germline CDR1 is LNHNV and CDR2 YYDKDF (reference sequence). The CDR3 sequence is CATSRVRQGVSPLHF. As DNA, the CDR3 is TGTGCCACCAGCAGAGTGCGGCAGGGTGTCTCACCCCTCCACTTT.

The V and J genes are TRBV18 and TRBJ2-7, with 8 bases identical to TRBD1. Germline assignment: CDR1 KGHSH and CDR2 LQKENI. The CDR3 length is 13 residues. Trimming at V came to 6 bases and at J to 3 bases, leaving 4 bases not matched to a gene. CDR3 coding DNA: TGTGCCAGCTCGCCGGGACAGGACTACGAGCAGTACTTC. Translated: CASSPGQDYEQYF.

The chain has TRBV9 and TRBJ2-7; 7 nucleotides agree with TRBD1. The CDR3 runs 14 residues. Germline values: CDR1 SGDLS, CDR2 YYNGEE. Germline trimming cut 4 bases from V and 3 bases from J; bases unmatched to any gene: 7. The DNA for the CDR3 is TGTGCCAGCAGCCCCGGGACAGTGAGCTACGAGCAGTACTTC. It translates to CASSPGTVSYEQYF.

The rearrangement joins TRBV25-1 to TRBJ2-1; maybe TRBD1 (5 bases). The V and J ends lost 2 bases and 6 bases respectively, with 11 bases between them. The CDR3 spans 14 residues. Germline values: CDR1 MGHDK, CDR2 SYGVNS. The DNA for the CDR3 is TGTGCCAGCAGTGAAGGAGCAGGGATCAATGAGCAGTTCTTC. Protein product: CASSEGAGINEQFF.

The chain joins TRBV7-2 to TRBJ2-7; 8 bases map to TRBD1. Trimming removed 5 bases from V and 4 bases from J; junction bases left unmatched: 10. This CDR3 has 15 residues. Germline assignment: CDR1 SGHTA and CDR2 FQGNSA. CDR3 DNA: TGTGCCAGCAGCACGACAGGGGATGGGGTTTACGAGCAGTACTTC. This gives the protein CASSTTGDGVYEQYF.

The V and J genes are TRBV29-1 and TRBJ2-3; D might be TRBD1 (6 bases). There are 12 residues in the CDR3. Germline V gene lookup returns CDR1 SQVTM and CDR2 ANQGSEA. Trimming shortened V by 2 bases and J by 6 bases, and 9 bases separated the two germline ends. This CDR3 is CSVEQGTDTQYF. The CDR3 coding sequence is TGCAGCGTTGAACAGGGGACCGATACGCAGTATTTT.

The rearrangement joins TRBV15 to TRBJ1-4, with TRBD1 matching 9 bases. The CDR3 contains 15 residues. The V gene end was trimmed by 3 bases and the J gene end by 8 bases; junction bases not matched to a gene: 7. The V gene's germline CDR1 is LNHNV and CDR2 YYDKDF (reference sequence). CDR3 sequence (DNA): TGTGCCACCAGCAGGCAGGACAGGGGTTCGGAAAAACTGTTTTTT. This codes for CATSRQDRGSEKLFF.

The chain couples TRBV28 to TRBJ1-2, with 7 nucleotides matching TRBD1. Germline values: CDR1 MDHEN, CDR2 SYDVKM. Losses at the gene ends were 7 bases for V and 5 bases for J; bases not matched to a gene: 10. The length of the CDR3 is 14 residues. The CDR3 sequence: CASTMDRNGYGYTF. The CDR3 nucleotides are TGTGCCAGCACCATGGACAGGAATGGTTATGGCTACACCTTC.

This rearrangement joins TRBV7-2 to TRBJ2-3, with TRBD1 matching over 7 bases. The J segment lost 2 bases and the V segment lost 6 bases, leaving 5 bases of the junction unmatched. This CDR3 spans 14 amino acids. CDR1 is SGHTA, CDR2 FQGNSA, per germline. The CDR3 DNA sequence: TGTGCCAGCAGACCCGGGACAGCCACAGATACGCAGTATTTT. Protein product: CASRPGTATDTQYF.

This clone was seen a few times. The chain links TRBV10-3 to TRBJ2-2, with a weak D call TRBD2 (6 bases). CDR1 and CDR2 (germline): ENHRY, SYGVKD. The CDR3 is 15 residues long. V was clipped by 3 bases and J by 2 bases, with 10 bases between them. The CDR3 reads CAISERGLNTGELFF. The CDR3 DNA follows: TGTGCCATCAGTGAAAGGGGACTCAACACCGGGGAGCTGTTTTTT.

This clone was recorded a few times. The sample carries other DNA sequences with the same CDR3. This rearrangement joins TRBV4-3 to TRBJ1-2; weak D call: TRBD1 (5 bases). This CDR3 region has 15 residues. Germline CDR1 LGHNA, CDR2 YSLEER. Trimming removed 0 bases from V and 4 bases from J, with 12 bases in between. The CDR3 region is CASSQDAGNSYGYTF. The CDR3 region has the DNA TGCGCCAGCAGCCAAGATGCAGGGAATAGCTATGGCTACACCTTC.

The V call is TRBV5-5, the J call TRBJ1-6, with TRBD1 matching over 7 bases. The J segment lost 7 bases and the V segment lost 4 bases, leaving 5 bases of the junction unmatched. Germline V CDR1 and CDR2: SGHKS, YYEKEE (reference sequence). This CDR3 is 14 amino acids long. CDR3 DNA: TGTGCCAGCAGCATGACAGGGCCAAATTCACCCCTCCACTTT. Protein: CASSMTGPNSPLHF. Based on the CDR3 plus reference TRBV5-5 and TRBJ1-6, the full variable domain is DAGVTQSPTHLIKTRGQQVTLRCSPISGHKSVSWYQQVLGQGPQFIFQYYEKEERGRGNFPDRFSARQFPNYSSELNVNALLLGDSALYLCASSMTGPNSPLHFGNGTRLTVT.

The chain employs TRBV6-2 or TRBV6-3 and TRBJ2-7; 9 positions match TRBD1. Germline CDR1 and CDR2: MNHEY and SVGEGT. After removal of 4 bases from V and 5 bases from J, the junction contained 9 bases not matched to a gene. This CDR3 is built from 15 residues. The CDR3 DNA reads TGTGCCAGCAGTTTGACCGGGACAGGGTTCAACGAGCAGTACTTC. Translation: CASSLTGTGFNEQYF.

This clone has a handful of counts. J is TRBJ2-3 and V is TRBV5-6, with D uncertain. CDR3 length equals 15 residues. Trimming pared 3 bases from V and 0 bases from J, leaving 11 bases between. CDR1 is SGHDT, CDR2 YYEEEE, per germline. CDR3 loop: CASSYKTSSTDTQYF. The CDR3 DNA follows: TGTGCCAGCAGCTACAAAACCTCTAGCACAGATACGCAGTATTTT.

The genes are TRBV19 and TRBJ1-2; TRBD1 matches at 9 bases. The CDR3 sequence is 13 residues long. Germline lookup yields CDR1 LNHDA and CDR2 SQIVND (reference sequence). V gave up 5 bases and J gave up 3 bases; unmatched junction bases: 1. The CDR3 loop reads CASSRDRDYGYTF. The DNA of the CDR3 is TGTGCCAGTAGTCGGGACAGGGACTATGGCTACACCTTC.

V and J are TRBV9 and TRBJ1-1; no clear D gene. The germline CDR1 and CDR2 sequences are SGDLS and YYNGEE. The CDR3 totals 15 residues. V was clipped by 4 bases and J by 3 bases, with 16 bases between them. The CDR3, as DNA: TGTGCCAGCAGCCCCTTCGACCGGGTACACACTGAAGCTTTCTTT. Translating gives CASSPFDRVHTEAFF.

The chain uses TRBV28 and TRBJ2-7; 8 positions match TRBD2. Germline values: CDR1 MDHEN, CDR2 SYDVKM. This CDR3 has 16 residues. The junction had 9 bases not matched to a gene; V was cut back by 5 bases and J by 0 bases. The CDR3, as DNA: TGTGCCAGCAGTCCTTTAACTCTAGCGGGCTCCTACGAGCAGTACTTC. Translation gives CASSPLTLAGSYEQYF.

The chain has TRBV29-1 and TRBJ1-1, with TRBD1 identical over 11 bases. CDR1 and CDR2 from the germline V gene are SQVTM and ANQGSEA. V lost 6 bases, J lost 6 bases, and 6 bases stayed unmatched. The CDR3 runs 13 residues. This CDR3 is CSVTGQGGPEAFF. CDR3 DNA: TGCAGCGTGACGGGACAGGGGGGACCTGAAGCTTTCTTT. The whole variable domain, remainder taken from reference TRBV29-1 and TRBJ1-1, is SAVISQKPSRDICQRGTSLTIQCQVDSQVTMMFWYRQQPGQSLTLIATANQGSEATYESGFVIDKFPISRPNLTFSTLTVSNMSPEDSSIYLCSVTGQGGPEAFFGQGTRLTVV.